A selection of T cell receptor beta chains follows, all from one sample in a study of blood T cell repertoires in COVID-19. Profiling relied on immunoSEQ multiplex PCR, and the TCRdb table lists in-frame clones only, not all of them. The sample carries some 130,000 clones, 65% to 90% recorded once. Sequenced sample: peripheral blood. Source of these receptors: an elderly man with acute or convalescent COVID-19. Both conserved end residues are part of each CDR3. The D gene is left open where the match is weak. Clone sizes are given selectively: once, few, many, or a class where the clone is expanded.

TRBJ1-6 - TRBV4-1 - TGCGCCAGCAGCCAACCGGGAAGGTTCTATAATTCACCCCTCCACTTT CASSQPGRFYNSPLHF
TRBJ2-1 - TRBV30 TRBD2 TGTGCCTGGAGTCCAGGACTAGATTACAATGAGCAGTTCTTC CAWSPGLDYNEQFF
TRBJ2-1 - TRBV6-4 TRBD1 TGTGCCAGCAGTCCCGGCCGGGACAGGGGGTACAATGAGCAGTTCTTC CASSPGRDRGYNEQFF
TRBJ2-3 once TRBV10-3 TRBD2 TGTGCCATCAGGGATAGCGGGGGGAGCACAGATACGCAGTATTTT CAIRDSGGSTDTQYF
TRBJ2-4 - TRBV6-5 TRBD1 TGTGCCACCAGGGACAGGGGGTATGCGTCGGACATTCAGTACTTC CATRDRGYASDIQYF
TRBJ1-2 - TRBV12-3/TRBV12-4 - TGTGCCAGCCATGACAGACACTATGGCTACACCTTC CASHDRHYGYTF
TRBJ1-3 - TRBV5-1 - TGCGCCAGCAGCTTGGAGGGAATCGGGGACACCATATATTTT CASSLEGIGDTIYF
TRBJ2-3 - TRBV19 TRBD2 TGTGCCAGTAGTATAGGGGCCCCTGGAAGCGGGGAGGCTAGCACAGATACGCAGTATTTT CASSIGAPGSGEASTDTQYF
TRBJ1-2 - TRBV5-8 TRBD1 TGTGCCAGCAGCTTGCTGACAGGGAGGCATGGCTACACCTTC CASSLLTGRHGYTF
TRBJ2-7 - TRBV5-1 - TGCGCCAGCAGCTCAGACAGTGGCTACGAGCAGTACTTC CASSSDSGYEQYF
TRBJ2-5 - TRBV24-1 TRBD2 TGTGCCACCAGTGATGGACTAGCGGGGGAGACCCAGTACTTC CATSDGLAGETQYF
TRBJ2-7 - TRBV2 TRBD1 TGTGCCAGCAGTGGGAGACAGGGGATGTACGAGCAGTACTTC CASSGRQGMYEQYF
TRBJ2-7 - TRBV20-1 - TGCAGTGCAGCGCCCTACGAGCAGTACTTC CSAAPYEQYF
TRBJ1-4 - TRBV5-1 TRBD1 TGCGCCAGCAGCGGGGACAGAACTAATGAAAAACTGTTTTTT CASSGDRTNEKLFF
TRBJ1-1 - TRBV6-5 - TGTGCCAGCAATGGGAGGGCTGAAGCTTTCTTT CASNGRAEAFF
TRBJ2-1 - TRBV5-1 - TGCGCCAGCAGCTTGCCCGTCAGCAATGAGCAGTTCTTC CASSLPVSNEQFF
TRBJ1-2 few TRBV6-1 - TGTGCCAGCAGTGAATGGCCAGGGGAAGGCTACACCTTC CASSEWPGEGYTF
TRBJ1-5 - TRBV6-2/TRBV6-3 TRBD1 TGTGCCAGCAGTTATCGAGAGGGACAGGGGGACTATCAGCCCCAGCATTTT CASSYREGQGDYQPQHF
TRBJ2-2 - TRBV5-1 TRBD2 TGCGCCAGCAGCTTGGCGGGACTAGCGGGGTTGAGGACCGGGGAGCTGTTTTTT CASSLAGLAGLRTGELFF
TRBJ2-7 - TRBV7-2 - TGTGCCAGCAGTGGAGCTAACTCCTACGAGCAGTACTTC CASSGANSYEQYF
TRBJ2-5 - TRBV12-3/TRBV12-4 TRBD2 TGTGCCAGCAGCCGCGGGGGGGCGGAGACCCAGTACTTC CASSRGGAETQYF
TRBJ1-3 - TRBV5-4 - TGTGCCAGCAGCTCGGGACAATTCTCTGGAAACACCATATATTTT CASSSGQFSGNTIYF
TRBJ2-6 - TRBV11-2 - TGTGCCAGCAGCCGGGCAGGGTTTAGCTCTGGGGCCAACGTCCTGACTTTC CASSRAGFSSGANVLTF
TRBJ1-2 - TRBV27 - TGTGCCAGCAGTTTAATGATGACAGACCCCCGAGAACAATACACCTTC CASSLMMTDPREQYTF
TRBJ2-1 - TRBV5-1 - TGCGCCAGCAGCTTTGTTAGCGGCTCCTACAATGAGCAGTTCTTC CASSFVSGSYNEQFF
TRBJ1-1 once TRBV19 - TGTGCCAGTAGTGTACAGGGGAACACTGAAGCTTTCTTT CASSVQGNTEAFF
TRBJ2-1 - TRBV12-3/TRBV12-4 TRBD1 TGTGCCAGCAGTATAAAACAGGGGACGGAGCAGTTCTTC CASSIKQGTEQFF
TRBJ2-7 - TRBV6-2/TRBV6-3 - TGTGCCAGCAGCCGCCCCGGCGGGTCAGAGCAGTACTTC CASSRPGGSEQYF
TRBJ1-2 - TRBV3-1/TRBV3-2 TRBD1 TGTGCCAGCAGCAGACAGGGGGGGAACTATGGCTACACCTTC CASSRQGGNYGYTF
TRBJ2-2 - TRBV28 TRBD2 TGTGCCAGCAGTCCTCCATCGACTAGCGGGAGTAGATCCGGGGAGCTGTTTTTT CASSPPSTSGSRSGELFF
TRBJ2-2 - TRBV7-8 TRBD2 TGTGCCAGCAGCACCTCTCCTAGCGGAGTCGGGGAGCTGTTTTTT CASSTSPSGVGELFF
TRBJ1-1 - TRBV18 TRBD1 TGTGCCAGCTCACCGATTCGACAGGGGGATGCTTTCTTT CASSPIRQGDAFF
TRBJ2-3 - TRBV7-3 - TGTGCCAGCAGCTACCAGGGTGTTAATACGCAGTATTTT CASSYQGVNTQYF
TRBJ2-5 - TRBV5-1 TRBD2 TGCGCCAGCAGCTCCGGAGGGACTAGCGGGGGGAGGCAAGAGACCCAGTACTTC CASSSGGTSGGRQETQYF
TRBJ2-7 - TRBV27 TRBD1 TGTGCCAGCAGTTGGACCGGGACAGGAAGTTTCGAGCAGTACTTC CASSWTGTGSFEQYF
TRBJ2-7 - TRBV19 TRBD2 TGTGCCAGTAGTCCCGGACTAGGCTTCGGATCCTACGAGCAGTACTTC CASSPGLGFGSYEQYF
TRBJ2-1 - TRBV24-1 - TGTGCCACCAGTGATCTGTACAATGAGCAGTTCTTC CATSDLYNEQFF
TRBJ2-1 - TRBV9 - TGTGCCAGCAGCGTAGCTTATAGCTCCTACAATGAGCAGTTCTTC CASSVAYSSYNEQFF
TRBJ1-2 - TRBV7-6 TRBD1 TGTGCCAGCAGCTTAGGACAGGGGGAAGCTGGCTACACCTTC CASSLGQGEAGYTF
TRBJ1-2 - TRBV7-9 - TGTGCCAGCAGCTTAACAGTGCTTGTGCTTGGCTACACCTTC CASSLTVLVLGYTF
TRBJ2-5 - TRBV9 TRBD1 TGTGCCAGCAGCGTCGGGACAGTTCAAGAGACCCAGTACTTC CASSVGTVQETQYF
TRBJ1-1 - TRBV9 TRBD1 TGTGCCAGCAGCCCAGGAGTCGGACAGGGAAACACTGAAGCTTTCTTT CASSPGVGQGNTEAFF
TRBJ1-1 - TRBV5-1 - TGCGCCAGCAGCCCACAGACAGACTTAGAAGCTTTCTTT CASSPQTDLEAFF
TRBJ2-7 - TRBV20-1 - TGCAGTGCTAGTATGCCGGGACTCGGGTCCTACGAGCAGTACTTC CSASMPGLGSYEQYF
TRBJ2-5 - TRBV18 - TGTGCCAGCTCACCTTTGAGGGCCCAAGAGACCCAGTACTTC CASSPLRAQETQYF
TRBJ2-7 - TRBV18 - TGTGCCAGCTCGCCCCAGCCGACAGGTTACGAGCAGTACTTC CASSPQPTGYEQYF
TRBJ1-2 once TRBV6-5 - TGTGCCAGCAGTTACTTATCGGGGAATGGCTACACCTTC CASSYLSGNGYTF
TRBJ1-2 - TRBV13 TRBD1 TGTGCCAGCAGCTTACTCTGGGACAGCTCTCGGGCAAGATACTATGGCTACACCTTC CASSLLWDSSRARYYGYTF
TRBJ1-1 - TRBV18 TRBD1 TGTGCCAGCTCAATAACCGGGACAGTGAACACTGAAGCTTTCTTT CASSITGTVNTEAFF
TRBJ1-1 - TRBV4-1 - TGCGCCAGCAGCCACCCCTTCAGGGTTGGCACTGAAGCTTTCTTT CASSHPFRVGTEAFF